The present T cell receptor beta chain was sequenced within a study of neurological immune-mediated disorders. TCRdb redid the calling of the 5' RACE reads with MiXCR, one entry per CDR3 protein. This table holds 50,000 to 80,000 distinct CDR3 sequences, around 3.7% found once. This clonotype has a count of ten or more. The CDR3 is 14 residues long. The germline V and J ends were trimmed by 4 bases and 0 bases, with 9 bases remaining between them. CDR1 and CDR2 from the germline V gene are SGHDT and YYEEEE. The clonotype comes from a man aged 35-49 years with multiple sclerosis. Input material: PBMCs. J is TRBJ2-3 and V is TRBV5-6; no definite D call. The CDR3 loop reads CASSPTGSTDTQYF. The CDR3 DNA reads as TGTGCCAGCAGCCCTACCGGAAGCACAGATACGCAGTATTTT.